This T cell receptor (beta chain) was profiled in a study of blood T cell repertoires in COVID-19. Overall study: COVID-19 samples, acute and convalescent, were from the United States, Italy and Spain. T cells, B-cell-depleted T cells, or PBMCs supplied cDNA or gDNA.

Authors' data handling: Scientists estimated how many nucleated cells there were by amplifying reference gene primers. Generated by immunoSEQ multiplex PCR, the TCRdb table keeps only in-frame clones and is missing some. For V, J and clone size, that table is used; D and trimming come from the DNA. The sample consists of 390,000 or so clones, roughly 85% of them appearing once. This clone was seen a handful of times. This CDR3 spans 13 amino acids. Trimming left V 8 bases short and J 4 bases short, with 15 bases between. Germline lookup yields CDR1 SNHLY and CDR2 FYNNEI. The V call is TRBV2, the J call TRBJ2-7, with TRBD1 as a possible D gene (5 bases). The receptor comes from a woman aged 25 to 45 with active or convalescent COVID-19. The sample taken for sequencing was peripheral blood. This CDR3 is CASDPAGIYEQYF. The DNA of the CDR3 is TGTGCCAGCGACCCAGCAGGGATTTACGAGCAGTACTTC.